The 17 T cell receptor beta chains presented below share a single source sample, sequenced in a study of blood T cell repertoires in COVID-19. Profiling relied on immunoSEQ multiplex PCR, and the TCRdb table lists in-frame clones only, not all of them. The table shows some 150,000 clones, with approximately 92% occurring only once. The sequenced material came from peripheral blood. These receptors were collected from a woman aged 40 to 49 with acute or convalescent COVID-19.

The rearrangement joins TRBV20-1 to TRBJ2-7; D possibly corresponds to TRBD1 (6 bases). Germline assignment: CDR1 DFQATT and CDR2 SNEGSKA (reference sequence). The CDR3 covers 11 residues. V lost 6 bases and J 2 bases, leaving 8 bases between the germline ends. CDR3 sequence (DNA): TGCAGTGCCAGGACAGCCTACGAGCAGTACTTC. Amino acids: CSARTAYEQYF.

The chain employs TRBV18 and TRBJ2-2; D remains unclear. The CDR3 consists of 14 residues. Germline V lookup: CDR1 KGHSH, CDR2 LQKENI. The V and J ends lost 1 base and 7 bases respectively, with 10 bases between them. The CDR3 DNA reads TGTGCCAGCTCACCACTGGCGGCGGACGGGGAGCTGTTTTTT. It translates to CASSPLAADGELFF.

The chain combines TRBV29-1 with TRBJ2-6, with TRBD1 matching over 10 bases. Germline-derived CDR1 and CDR2 are SQVTM and ANQGSEA. CDR3 length: 16 residues. V gave up 4 bases and J gave up 3 bases; unmatched junction bases: 6. The CDR3 DNA follows: TGCAGCGTTGTTTGGGACAGGGGTGTTGGGGCCAACGTCCTGACTTTC. As protein: CSVVWDRGVGANVLTF.

The chain uses TRBV11-3 and TRBJ2-7; 8 bases are shared with TRBD2. CDR3 length equals 14 residues. V lost 1 base, J lost 6 bases, and 5 bases stayed unmatched. Germline assignment: CDR1 SGHNT and CDR2 YENEEA. CDR3 sequence (DNA): TGTGCCAGCAGCTTAGTCCCGGGGGGGAGCGAGCAGTACTTC. Amino acids: CASSLVPGGSEQYF.

The rearrangement uses TRBV5-1 and TRBJ2-3, with 7 bases that match TRBD2. Losses at the gene ends were 0 bases for V and 7 bases for J; bases not matched to a gene: 5. Germline V gene lookup returns CDR1 SGHRS and CDR2 YFSETQ. This CDR3 has 14 residues. CDR3 protein: CASSLDGRGNTQYF. For the CDR3, the DNA is TGCGCCAGCAGCTTGGATGGGCGGGGGAATACGCAGTATTTT.

This sequence joins TRBV7-3 and TRBJ1-6; perhaps TRBD1 as D (6 bases). The V gene's germline CDR1 is SGHTA and CDR2 FQGTGA. The CDR3 totals 15 residues. Trimming cost V 6 bases and J 4 bases, with 13 bases left between them. CDR3 sequence reads: CASREGGRYNSPLHF. The CDR3 bases are TGTGCCAGCAGGGAAGGGGGTCGTTATAATTCACCCCTCCACTTT.

In its sample, this clone was seen once. CDR3 bases: TGTGCCAGCAGCCAAGGGAGAGCGGAGAACACAGATACGCAGTATTTT. Protein sequence: CASSQGRAENTDTQYF. The chain joins TRBV3-1 (or the pseudogene TRBV3-2) to TRBJ2-3, with TRBD2 as a possible D gene (5 bases). In germline, CDR1 is LGHDT, CDR2 YNNKEL (reference sequence). CDR3 length: 16 residues. Trimming stripped 1 base from V and 2 bases from J, with 13 bases between.

J is TRBJ1-2 and V is TRBV7-2, with TRBD1 matching over 7 bases. From germline, CDR1 is SGHTA and CDR2 FQGNSA. The CDR3 extends over 14 amino acids. With 4 bases clipped from V and 1 base from J, the junction kept 3 bases outside the gene matches. CDR3 in amino acids: CASSSGQINYGYTF. CDR3 bases: TGTGCCAGCAGCTCGGGACAGATTAACTATGGCTACACCTTC.

The chain joins TRBV3-1 (or the pseudogene TRBV3-2) to TRBJ2-7, with D possibly being TRBD1 (5 bases). The CDR3 is 15 residues long. CDR1 and CDR2 from the germline V gene are LGHDT and YNNKEL (reference sequence). V was cut by 0 bases and J by 1 base, with 10 bases left in between. CDR3 sequence: CASSQDNRPSYEQYF. The CDR3 DNA reads TGTGCCAGCAGCCAAGATAACAGGCCGTCCTACGAGCAGTACTTC.

Relative to its sample, this clone is medium-sized. The V and J genes are TRBV27 and TRBJ2-1, with TRBD2 matching over 11 bases. V was clipped by 6 bases and J by 4 bases; unmatched bases: 14. The CDR3 contains 18 residues. CDR1 is MNHEY, CDR2 SMNVEV, per germline (reference sequence). CDR3 loop: CASSMNLYSGGGYNEQFF. CDR3 nucleotide sequence: TGTGCCAGCAGCATGAACTTATATAGCGGGGGGGGGTACAATGAGCAGTTCTTC.

Comments on this clone: Other DNA sequences of this sample code for an identical CDR3. The chain employs TRBV5-1 and TRBJ2-1, with 7 bases lining up with TRBD1. Germline V gene data show CDR1 as SGHRS and CDR2 as YFSETQ. The CDR3 consists of 15 residues. V dropped 1 base and J dropped 2; count of bases not matched to a gene: 3. CDR3 region: CASSLSGGTYNEQFF. The CDR3 nucleotides read TGCGCCAGCAGCTTGTCAGGGGGTACCTACAATGAGCAGTTCTTC.

The chain has TRBV29-1 and TRBJ1-2, with TRBD1 matching 7 bases. Germline V lookup: CDR1 SQVTM, CDR2 ANQGSEA. Germline trimming cut 7 bases from V and 3 bases from J; bases unmatched to any gene: 8. This CDR3 has 13 amino acids. The CDR3 spells CSAGIDRDYGYTF. In nucleotides, the CDR3 is TGCAGCGCAGGAATCGACAGGGACTATGGCTACACCTTC.

The chain couples TRBV6-5 to TRBJ1-2, with a tentative D call TRBD1 (5 bases). Trimming stripped 7 bases from V and 1 base from J, with 7 bases between. From germline, CDR1 is MNHEY and CDR2 SVGAGI. The CDR3 totals 12 residues. The CDR3 loop reads CASTDSNYGYTF. CDR3 DNA: TGTGCCAGCACAGACAGTAACTATGGCTACACCTTC.

This rearrangement joins TRBV7-2 to TRBJ2-3, with D hard to call. The CDR3 loop spans 15 amino acids. Germline V gene lookup returns CDR1 SGHTA and CDR2 FQGNSA. V was cut by 1 base and J by 0 bases, with 8 bases left in between. As DNA, the CDR3 is TGTGCCAGCAGCTTAGGAGTAACTAGCACAGATACGCAGTATTTT. It translates to CASSLGVTSTDTQYF. The complete variable domain, with remaining parts taken from reference TRBV7-2 and TRBJ2-3, reads GAGVSQSPSNKVTEKGKDVELRCDPISGHTALYWYRQSLGQGLEFLIYFQGNSAPDKSGLPSDRFSAERTGGSVSTLTIQRTQQEDSAVYLCASSLGVTSTDTQYFGPGTRLTVL.

The J gene is TRBJ2-2, the V gene TRBV9, with 8 bases that match TRBD1. Looked up from germline, CDR1 is SGDLS and CDR2 is YYNGEE. The V and J ends lost 0 bases and 4 bases, in that order; junction bases with no gene match: 14. The CDR3 totals 19 residues. In DNA form, the CDR3 reads TGTGCCAGCAGCGTAGGCCTACAGGGGGTGAATAAGTTCACCGGGGAGCTGTTTTTT. It encodes CASSVGLQGVNKFTGELFF.

The V call is TRBV7-3, the J call TRBJ2-1; TRBD1 aligns across 7 bases. The CDR3 loop spans 15 amino acids. Germline V lookup: CDR1 SGHTA, CDR2 FQGTGA. The V and J ends lost 5 bases and 7 bases, in that order; junction bases with no gene match: 11. Here the CDR3 reads CASSADRVSGNEQFF. For the CDR3, the DNA is TGTGCCAGCAGCGCCGACAGGGTCTCAGGTAATGAGCAGTTCTTC.

The rearrangement joins TRBV18 to TRBJ2-7, with D maybe TRBD2 (6 bases). The CDR3 length is 16 residues. Deletions cut 1 base from V and 0 bases from J, with 13 bases between. Germline-derived CDR1 and CDR2 are KGHSH and LQKENI. The CDR3: CASSPLIRGSSYEQYF. The CDR3 nucleotides read TGTGCCAGCTCACCACTAATACGGGGGAGCTCCTACGAGCAGTACTTC.